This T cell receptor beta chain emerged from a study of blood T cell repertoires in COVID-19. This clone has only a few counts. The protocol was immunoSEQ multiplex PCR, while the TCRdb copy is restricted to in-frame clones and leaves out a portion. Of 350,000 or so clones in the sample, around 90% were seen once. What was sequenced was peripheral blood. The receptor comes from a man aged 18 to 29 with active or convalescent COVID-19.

The CDR3 region is CASAGGLEKLFF. The CDR3 DNA sequence: TGTGCCAGCGCAGGGGGGCTTGAAAAACTGTTTTTT. The gene calls are TRBV21-1 and TRBJ1-4; TRBD1 is taken as the D call from the table, unchecked against the DNA. TRBV21-1 is annotated as a pseudogene. CDR3 size: 12 residues.